This T cell receptor beta chain is from a study of cytomegalovirus exposure and HLA in healthy donors. The CDR3 sequence is 16 residues long. PCR involved 60 Vbeta and 13 Jbeta primers. Data came from immunoSEQ multiplex PCR; TCRdb stores just in-frame clones and leaves some out. This sample contains about 140,000 clones. The chain couples TRBV21-1 to TRBJ1-2; the DNA was not compared with TRBD1, the D call given in the table. TRBV21-1 is termed a pseudogene. The source of this sequence is a woman aged 18 to 35 in good health and CMV-seronegative. The material sequenced was PBMCs. CDR3 bases: TGTGCCAGCAGCAAAATCTTAAGGGGACAGGGAAATGGCTACACCTTC. Its translation is CASSKILRGQGNGYTF.